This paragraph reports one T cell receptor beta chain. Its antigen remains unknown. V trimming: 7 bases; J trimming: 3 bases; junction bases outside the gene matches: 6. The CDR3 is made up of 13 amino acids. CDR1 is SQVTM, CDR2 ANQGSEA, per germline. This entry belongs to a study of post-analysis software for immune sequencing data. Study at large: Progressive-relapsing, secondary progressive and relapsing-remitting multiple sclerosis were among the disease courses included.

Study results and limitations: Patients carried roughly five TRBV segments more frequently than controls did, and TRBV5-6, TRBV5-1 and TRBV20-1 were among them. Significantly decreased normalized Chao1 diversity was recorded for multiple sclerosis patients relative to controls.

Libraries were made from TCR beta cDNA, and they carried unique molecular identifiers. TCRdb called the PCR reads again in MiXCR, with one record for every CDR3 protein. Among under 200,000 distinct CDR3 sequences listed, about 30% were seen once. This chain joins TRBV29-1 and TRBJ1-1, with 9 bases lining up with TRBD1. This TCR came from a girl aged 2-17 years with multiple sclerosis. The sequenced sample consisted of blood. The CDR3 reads CSAYRDRDTEAFF. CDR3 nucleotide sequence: TGCAGCGCGTACCGGGACAGGGACACTGAAGCTTTCTTT.